This TCR beta chain is drawn from a study of memory CD4+ T cells and cytomegalovirus serostatus. Points from the study as a whole: Of 150 to 200 reported CMV TCRbeta sequences, under 70 were found in memory CD4+ repertoires.

This clone has only one observation. The antigen is not known. The germline gives CDR1 SGHTA, CDR2 FQGNSA. The V end lost 5 bases, the J end lost 1 base, and 17 bases lay between the germline ends. The CDR3 is 16 amino acids. The sort gate was single viable CD3+CD4+CD8-CD45RO+ cells for memory CD4+ T cells. CD4+ T cells were isolated by positive magnetic selection. Using immunoSEQ multiplex PCR, the repertoire was profiled, and TCRdb retains in-frame clones only, with some absent. The sample yields roughly 60,000 clones, 77% seen once. The V gene is TRBV7-2, the J gene TRBJ2-5; D is possibly TRBD1 (5 bases). The clonotype was recovered from an adult in good health and CMV-seronegative. What was sequenced was memory CD4+ T cells from blood. The chain's CDR3 is CASSAGWSGAQETQYF. DNA for the CDR3: TGTGCCAGCAGCGCCGGTTGGAGTGGGGCCCAAGAGACCCAGTACTTC.